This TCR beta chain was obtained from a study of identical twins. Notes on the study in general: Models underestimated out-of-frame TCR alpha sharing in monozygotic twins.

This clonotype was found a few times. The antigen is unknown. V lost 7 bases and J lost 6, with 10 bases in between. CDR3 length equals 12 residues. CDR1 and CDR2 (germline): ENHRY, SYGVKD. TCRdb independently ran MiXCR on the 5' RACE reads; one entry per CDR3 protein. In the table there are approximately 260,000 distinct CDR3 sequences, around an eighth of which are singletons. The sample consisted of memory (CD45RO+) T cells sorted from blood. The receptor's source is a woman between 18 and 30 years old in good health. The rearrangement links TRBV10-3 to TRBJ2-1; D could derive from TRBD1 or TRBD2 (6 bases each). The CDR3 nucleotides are TGTGCCATCATGAGGGGGGCCAATGAGCAGTTCTTC. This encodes CAIMRGANEQFF.